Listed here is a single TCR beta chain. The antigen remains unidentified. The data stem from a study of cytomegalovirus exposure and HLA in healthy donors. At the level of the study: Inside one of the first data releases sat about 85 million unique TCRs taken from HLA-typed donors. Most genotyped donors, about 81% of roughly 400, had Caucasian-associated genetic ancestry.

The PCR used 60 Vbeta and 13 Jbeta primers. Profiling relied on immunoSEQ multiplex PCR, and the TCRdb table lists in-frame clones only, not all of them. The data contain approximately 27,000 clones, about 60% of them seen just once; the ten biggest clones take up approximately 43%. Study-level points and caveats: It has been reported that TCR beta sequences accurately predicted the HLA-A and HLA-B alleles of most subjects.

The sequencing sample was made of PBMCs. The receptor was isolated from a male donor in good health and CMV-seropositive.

The CDR3 bases are TGTGCCAGCAGTTCCTCGGGGCAGCCCCAGCATTTT. It codes for CASSSSGQPQHF. This chain connects TRBV2 to TRBJ1-5; D gene uncertain. CDR1 SNHLY and CDR2 FYNNEI come from the germline V gene. V lost 5 bases, J lost 7 bases, and 9 bases lay in between. CDR3 length: 12 amino acids.